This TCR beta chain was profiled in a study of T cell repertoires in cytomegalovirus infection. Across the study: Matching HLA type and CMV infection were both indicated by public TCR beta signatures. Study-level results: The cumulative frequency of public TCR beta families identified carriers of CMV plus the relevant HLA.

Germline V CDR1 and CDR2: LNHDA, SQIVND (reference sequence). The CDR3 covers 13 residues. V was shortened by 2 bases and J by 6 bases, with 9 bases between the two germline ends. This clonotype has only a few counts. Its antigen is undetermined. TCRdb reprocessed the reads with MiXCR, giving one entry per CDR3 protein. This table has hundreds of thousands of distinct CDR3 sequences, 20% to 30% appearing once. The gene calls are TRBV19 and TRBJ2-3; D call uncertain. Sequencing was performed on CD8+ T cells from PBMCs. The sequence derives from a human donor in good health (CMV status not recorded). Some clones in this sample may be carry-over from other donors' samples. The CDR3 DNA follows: TGTGCCAGTAGTATAACTCAGGCGGATACGCAGTATTTT. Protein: CASSITQADTQYF.